The 18 T cell receptor beta chains below were found in one sample sequenced in a study of cytomegalovirus exposure and HLA in healthy donors. The PCR employed 60 Vbeta primers together with 13 Jbeta primers. Clones were sequenced by immunoSEQ multiplex PCR, and TCRdb holds only the in-frame ones, with some missing. This sample has some 120,000 clones, with around 75% found just once. The sample consisted of PBMCs. These receptors were taken from a woman between 18 and 29 years old in good health and CMV-seronegative.

This clone has only one observation. V usage is TRBV10-3 and J usage is TRBJ1-1; D ambiguous. The V gene lost 6 bases and the J gene lost 0 bases, with 11 bases spanning the gap. Germline values: CDR1 ENHRY, CDR2 SYGVKD. This CDR3 contains 14 residues. CDR3 amino acids: CAIRLDGVNTEAFF. The DNA of the CDR3 is TGTGCCATCAGGCTCGACGGAGTGAACACTGAAGCTTTCTTT.

The chain joins TRBV5-1 to TRBJ1-2; 11 nucleotides align to TRBD1. This CDR3 region has 17 residues. After removal of 3 bases from V and 4 bases from J, the junction contained 11 bases not matched to a gene. Germline values: CDR1 SGHRS, CDR2 YFSETQ. In DNA form, the CDR3 reads TGCGCCAGCAGCTGGAGCCCGGGACAGGGGGTTAGCTATGGCTACACCTTC. It encodes CASSWSPGQGVSYGYTF.

In its sample, this clone was seen a few times. The chain carries TRBV28 and TRBJ1-1, with 8 bases aligning to TRBD1. CDR1 MDHEN and CDR2 SYDVKM come from the germline V gene. The length of the CDR3 is 15 residues. The V and J ends lost 7 bases and 4 bases, in that order; junction bases with no gene match: 11. This chain's CDR3 is CASNPTGERSTEAFF. The CDR3 DNA sequence: TGTGCCAGCAACCCGACAGGGGAGCGTAGCACTGAAGCTTTCTTT.

In this sample, this clone turned up a few times. The V call is TRBV19, the J call TRBJ1-5, with unresolved D. Trimming took 9 bases from V and 1 from J, leaving 16 bases between them. The CDR3 consists of 15 residues. CDR1 is LNHDA, CDR2 SQIVND, per germline (reference sequence). DNA of the CDR3: TGTGCCAGAGGACTGACCTTAATCAGCAATCAGCCCCAGCATTTT. Protein: CARGLTLISNQPQHF.

The chain couples TRBV10-2 to TRBJ2-7; 9 bases map to TRBD2. CDR3 length: 13 amino acids. With V trimmed by 6 bases and J by 2 bases, 2 bases remained unmatched. Germline CDR1 WSHSY, CDR2 SAAADI. The CDR3 DNA is TGCGCCAGCAGACTAGCGGGCACCTACGAGCAGTACTTC. Translated, it gives CASRLAGTYEQYF.

V usage is TRBV6-5 and J usage is TRBJ1-4; D possibly corresponds to TRBD1 (6 bases). From germline, CDR1 is MNHEY and CDR2 SVGAGI. The CDR3 is 16 amino acids. The V and J ends lost 4 bases and 6 bases respectively, with 18 bases between them. The CDR3 protein is CASSFTIQGLHEKLFF. CDR3 DNA sequence: TGTGCCAGCAGTTTTACCATACAGGGTCTGCATGAAAAACTGTTTTTT.

Written as DNA, the CDR3 is TGTGCCAGCAGATACCAGGACTTGGGTACTGAAGCTTTCTTT. This codes for CASRYQDLGTEAFF. The gene calls are TRBV27 and TRBJ1-1; unclear D gene. The CDR3 covers 14 residues. Per the germline V gene, CDR1 is MNHEY and CDR2 is SMNVEV (reference sequence). V lost 6 bases, J lost 5 bases, and 16 bases lay in between.

J is TRBJ2-3 and V is TRBV5-1, with 9 bases that match TRBD1. The CDR3 is made up of 18 amino acids. The ends lost 3 bases at V and 2 bases at J; junction bases unmatched: 13. Per the germline V gene, CDR1 is SGHRS and CDR2 is YFSETQ. DNA for the CDR3: TGCGCCAGCAGCTGGGATTTGACAGGGGGGTTCACCACAGATACGCAGTATTTT. Translated: CASSWDLTGGFTTDTQYF.

V gene TRBV7-6 combines with J gene TRBJ2-5, with TRBD1 matching over 7 bases. The V gene's germline CDR1 is SGHVS and CDR2 FNYEAQ. This CDR3 comprises 14 residues. Losses at the gene ends were 3 bases for V and 5 bases for J; bases not matched to a gene: 6. The CDR3 DNA reads as TGTGCCAGCAGCTTTATAGACAGGGAGGAGACCCAGTACTTC. Translating gives CASSFIDREETQYF. The entire variable domain, with the rest obtained from reference TRBV7-6 and TRBJ2-5, is as follows: GAGVSQSPRYKVTKRGQDVALRCDPISGHVSLYWYRQALGQGPEFLTYFNYEAQQDKSGLPNDRFSAERPEGSISTLTIQRTEQRDSAMYRCASSFIDREETQYFGPGTRLLVL.

The chain joins TRBV29-1 to TRBJ1-1, with 7 bases that match TRBD1. This CDR3 is 14 amino acids long. Germline trimming cut 4 bases from V and 0 bases from J; bases unmatched to any gene: 5. Germline CDR1 and CDR2: SQVTM and ANQGSEA. The CDR3, as DNA: TGCAGCGTTGCCCCGGACAGGTTGAACACTGAAGCTTTCTTT. Protein sequence: CSVAPDRLNTEAFF.

For the CDR3, the DNA is TGTGCCAGCTCTCCCGGACAGGAGGTGAGTCAGCCCCAGCATTTT. Translated, it gives CASSPGQEVSQPQHF. The rearrangement links TRBV18 to TRBJ1-5; 7 bases match TRBD1. V lost 6 bases to trimming and J lost 6 bases; unmatched junction nucleotides: 11. The CDR3 runs 15 residues. Per the germline V gene, CDR1 is KGHSH and CDR2 is LQKENI.

The rearrangement joins TRBV6-1 to TRBJ1-4; perhaps TRBD1 as D (5 bases). Trimming left V 6 bases short and J 5 bases short, with 16 bases between. This CDR3 is built from 15 residues. CDR1 and CDR2 (germline): MNHNS, SASEGT. CDR3 residues: CASRKEAGLNEKLFF. Written as DNA, the CDR3 is TGTGCCAGCAGAAAAGAAGCAGGGCTAAATGAAAAACTGTTTTTT.

The chain employs TRBV15 and TRBJ2-5; 7 positions agree with TRBD2. J gave up 10 bases and V 4 bases, and 12 bases lay outside the gene matches. CDR1 LNHNV and CDR2 YYDKDF come from the germline V gene (reference sequence). The CDR3 extends over 14 amino acids. CDR3 sequence reads: CATSTRREGMNQYF. The CDR3, as DNA: TGTGCCACCAGCACCAGGAGGGAGGGGATGAACCAGTACTTC.

This clone was seen only once. V and J are TRBV12-5 and TRBJ2-3; D unclear. Germline lookup yields CDR1 LGHNT and CDR2 FRNRAP. CDR3 length equals 18 residues. The V gene lost 2 bases and the J gene lost 2 bases, with 20 bases spanning the gap. CDR3 nucleotides: TGTGCTAGTGGTTTGACCCAAAAGACGGAGAACCCCACAGATACGCAGTATTTT. This gives the protein CASGLTQKTENPTDTQYF.

The chain combines TRBV19 with TRBJ2-5; D gene ambiguous. Germline CDR1 LNHDA, CDR2 SQIVND (reference sequence). CDR3 length: 13 residues. V was clipped by 3 bases and J by 1 base, with 6 bases between them. The CDR3 region is CASSIAFQETQYF. The CDR3 DNA reads TGTGCCAGTAGTATCGCGTTCCAAGAGACCCAGTACTTC.

The chain couples TRBV7-8 to TRBJ2-7; D perhaps matches TRBD1 (6 bases). V lost 5 bases, J lost 6 bases, and 26 bases lay in between. Germline V lookup: CDR1 SGHVS, CDR2 FQNEAQ. This CDR3 comprises 17 residues. The CDR3 DNA sequence: TGTGCCAGCAGCGGTTCCGGTACAAGGACAGTTTGGAGCGAGCAGTACTTC. Its protein is CASSGSGTRTVWSEQYF. Looking up the rest from reference TRBV7-8 and TRBJ2-7 gives the full variable domain: GAGVSQSPRYKVAKRGQDVALRCDPISGHVSLFWYQQALGQGPEFLTYFQNEAQLDKSGLPSDRFFAERPEGSVSTLKIQRTQQEDSAVYLCASSGSGTRTVWSEQYFGPGTRLTVT.

The rearrangement uses TRBV30 and TRBJ1-2; 9 bases match TRBD1. Germline loops: CDR1 GTSNPN, CDR2 SVGIG (reference sequence). Trimming removed 4 bases from V and 6 bases from J; junction bases left unmatched: 6. The CDR3 has 13 amino acids. The DNA of the CDR3 is TGTGCCTGGAAGAGGACAGGGGTTGATGGCTACACCTTC. Protein sequence: CAWKRTGVDGYTF.

The chain uses TRBV29-1 and TRBJ1-2, with no clear D. The germline CDR1 and CDR2 sequences are SQVTM and ANQGSEA. The CDR3 is 12 amino acids. Trimming stripped 5 bases from V and 8 bases from J, with 15 bases between. CDR3 in DNA: TGCAGCGTTTCAGGAAACGGAGGAGGCTACACCTTC. Translated, it gives CSVSGNGGGYTF.